This is a list of T cell receptor beta chains from one sample in a study of blood T cell repertoires in COVID-19. Profiling relied on immunoSEQ multiplex PCR, and the TCRdb table lists in-frame clones only, not all of them. The table includes 350,000 to 400,000 clones, approximately 88% detected once. Material: PBMCs or T cells enriched from blood (not recorded which). The receptors were gathered from a woman younger than 45 with acute COVID-19. Both conserved end residues are part of each CDR3. D genes are given only for firm matches. A row's size may be missing; if present it is once, few, many or a size class.

v_gene,d_gene,j_gene,abundance,CDR3aa,CDR3nt
TRBV6-2/TRBV6-3,-,TRBJ2-7,-,CASSRGQRPFDEQYF,TGTGCCAGCAGCCGAGGACAGCGACCTTTTGACGAGCAGTACTTC
TRBV5-1,-,TRBJ1-2,-,CASSLTGLDGYTF,TGCGCCAGCAGCTTGACGGGATTGGATGGCTACACCTTC
TRBV5-1,-,TRBJ2-3,-,CASSSPGTDTQYF,TGCGCCAGCAGCTCGCCGGGGACAGATACGCAGTATTTT
TRBV29-1,TRBD1,TRBJ1-4,-,CSAEPFGTGQEGDNEKLFF,TGCAGCGCCGAACCGTTTGGGACAGGTCAGGAGGGGGATAATGAAAAACTGTTTTTT
TRBV5-6,-,TRBJ2-2,-,CASSLADRSYTGELFF,TGTGCCAGCAGCTTGGCCGACAGATCCTACACCGGGGAGCTGTTTTTT
TRBV19,TRBD1,TRBJ1-3,-,CASLGGGHGGNTIYF,TGTGCCAGTCTAGGAGGGGGCCACGGTGGAAACACCATATATTTT
TRBV19,TRBD1,TRBJ2-2,-,CASSNQGDTGELFF,TGTGCCAGTAGTAATCAGGGGGACACCGGGGAGCTGTTTTTT
TRBV28,-,TRBJ1-5,-,CASSSMTEYSNQPQHF,TGTGCCAGCAGTTCTATGACAGAGTATAGCAATCAGCCCCAGCATTTT
TRBV5-6,TRBD2,TRBJ2-3,once,CASSGTSGGYTDTQYF,TGTGCCAGCAGCGGGACTAGCGGGGGGTACACAGATACGCAGTATTTT
TRBV5-1,TRBD1,TRBJ1-6,-,CASSEKTGYNSPLHF,TGCGCCAGCAGCGAAAAGACAGGGTATAATTCACCCCTCCACTTT
TRBV7-3,TRBD2,TRBJ2-7,-,CASSLLPGGSYEQYF,TGTGCCAGCAGCTTACTCCCGGGGGGATCCTACGAGCAGTACTTC
TRBV19,TRBD1,TRBJ1-1,-,CATQSADRGIGTEAFF,TGTGCCACCCAATCGGCGGACAGGGGAATTGGCACTGAAGCTTTCTTT
TRBV25-1,-,TRBJ1-1,-,CASSEFGLGAFF,TGTGCCAGCAGTGAATTCGGTCTCGGAGCTTTCTTT
TRBV10-3,-,TRBJ1-1,once,CAISEQVLNTEAFF,TGTGCCATCAGTGAGCAGGTCCTTAACACTGAAGCTTTCTTT
TRBV6-5,-,TRBJ2-7,once,CASSYDSSYEQYF,TGTGCCAGCAGTTATGACAGCAGCTACGAGCAGTACTTC
TRBV29-1,TRBD1,TRBJ2-7,once,CSVLPGQGYEQYF,TGCAGCGTTCTGCCGGGACAGGGGTACGAGCAGTACTTC
TRBV5-5,-,TRBJ2-5,-,CASSLDLGGALKTQYF,TGTGCCAGCAGCTTGGATCTTGGGGGGGCCTTGAAGACCCAGTACTTC
TRBV6-1,TRBD1,TRBJ1-5,-,CASSEEPSGGPQHF,TGTGCCAGCAGTGAAGAACCCTCAGGGGGTCCCCAGCATTTT
TRBV7-2,TRBD1,TRBJ1-6,-,CASSTDRGDNSPLHF,TGTGCCAGCAGCACCGACAGGGGCGATAATTCACCCCTCCACTTT
TRBV6-5,TRBD1,TRBJ2-7,once,CASRRQGTNEQYF,TGTGCCAGCAGACGACAGGGAACGAACGAGCAGTACTTC
TRBV11-2,-,TRBJ2-2,-,CATGLVAVTGELFF,TGTGCCACGGGACTCGTGGCTGTTACCGGGGAGCTGTTTTTT
TRBV6-6,TRBD1,TRBJ1-2,-,CASSGRGQPNYGYTF,TGTGCCAGCAGTGGAAGGGGGCAACCTAACTATGGCTACACCTTC
TRBV6-5,TRBD1,TRBJ2-5,-,CASSYGDRGTETQYF,TGTGCCAGCAGTTATGGGGACAGGGGGACGGAGACCCAGTACTTC
TRBV9,-,TRBJ2-2,once,CASSPEGWTGELFF,TGTGCCAGCAGCCCGGAGGGGTGGACCGGGGAGCTGTTTTTT
TRBV28,TRBD1,TRBJ1-5,-,CASSAGTGVGNQPQHF,TGTGCCAGCAGTGCCGGGACAGGGGTTGGGAATCAGCCCCAGCATTTT
TRBV6-2/TRBV6-3,-,TRBJ1-5,few,CASSPEVGGSNQPQHF,TGTGCCAGCAGCCCCGAGGTCGGGGGTAGCAATCAGCCCCAGCATTTT
TRBV20-1,-,TRBJ1-4,-,CSASGGGLGEKLFF,TGCAGTGCTAGTGGGGGAGGGTTGGGCGAAAAACTGTTTTTT
TRBV2,TRBD1,TRBJ2-1,once,CASRRIRDSYNEQFF,TGTGCCAGCAGACGGATCCGGGACAGCTACAATGAGCAGTTCTTC
TRBV19,TRBD1,TRBJ1-5,-,CASSNDRVYSNQPQHF,TGTGCCAGTAGTAACGACAGGGTTTATAGCAATCAGCCCCAGCATTTT
TRBV10-3,TRBD1,TRBJ1-2,-,CAISDLGGAHGYTF,TGTGCCATCAGTGATCTAGGGGGCGCACATGGCTACACCTTC
TRBV19,-,TRBJ1-5,-,CASSNRQEHNINQPQHF,TGTGCCAGTAGTAATCGACAGGAACACAATATCAATCAGCCCCAGCATTTT
TRBV5-1,TRBD1,TRBJ1-1,-,CASSNRQGSTEAFF,TGCGCCAGCAGCAACAGACAGGGTTCGACTGAAGCTTTCTTT
TRBV13,TRBD2,TRBJ2-3,-,CASSLVRGGETQYF,TGTGCCAGCAGCTTGGTTCGGGGGGGCGAGACGCAGTATTTT
TRBV2,TRBD1,TRBJ1-6,-,CASSRGTVNSPLHF,TGTGCCAGCAGTCGAGGGACAGTCAATTCACCCCTCCACTTT
TRBV28,-,TRBJ1-5,-,CASSPQPAGRWGNQPQHF,TGTGCCAGCAGCCCTCAGCCAGCAGGGAGGTGGGGCAATCAGCCCCAGCATTTT
TRBV5-5,TRBD2,TRBJ2-5,-,CASSPPGLAGGQETQYF,TGTGCCAGCAGCCCACCCGGGCTAGCGGGGGGCCAAGAGACCCAGTACTTC
TRBV3-1/TRBV3-2,-,TRBJ1-2,-,CASSLFAGLTPYGYTF,TGTGCCAGCAGCCTGTTTGCCGGGTTGACTCCTTATGGCTACACCTTC
TRBV7-7,-,TRBJ2-2,-,CASSLAQGRSGELFF,TGTGCCAGCAGCTTAGCGCAGGGTCGGTCCGGGGAGCTGTTTTTT
TRBV5-1,TRBD2,TRBJ2-3,few,CASSGGLAGGTDTQYF,TGCGCCAGCAGCGGGGGACTAGCGGGGGGCACAGATACGCAGTATTTT
TRBV2,-,TRBJ2-2,-,CASSVLRHTGELFF,TGTGCCAGCAGTGTTTTGCGGCACACCGGGGAGCTGTTTTTT
TRBV3-1/TRBV3-2,TRBD1,TRBJ2-1,-,CASSRGTGIESEQFF,TGTGCCAGCAGCCGCGGGACAGGGATAGAGTCTGAGCAGTTCTTC
TRBV4-1,TRBD1,TRBJ2-7,-,CASSQEWTGASYEQYF,TGCGCCAGCAGCCAAGAGTGGACAGGGGCGTCCTACGAGCAGTACTTC
TRBV5-6,-,TRBJ2-7,-,CASTGGGTGEQYF,TGTGCCAGCACCGGGGGAGGTACGGGGGAGCAGTACTTC
TRBV27,-,TRBJ2-7,once,CASSVRPRGYEQYF,TGTGCCAGCAGTGTCCGGCCCCGGGGCTACGAGCAGTACTTC
TRBV6-2/TRBV6-3,TRBD1,TRBJ1-1,-,CASSYQVPWTGGMNTEAFF,TGTGCCAGCAGTTACCAAGTACCTTGGACAGGGGGCATGAACACTGAAGCTTTCTTT
TRBV9,TRBD1,TRBJ2-1,-,CASSPPGQKNEQFF,TGTGCCAGCAGCCCCCCGGGACAGAAGAATGAGCAGTTCTTC
TRBV29-1,TRBD2,TRBJ2-7,-,CSVEDRGVLYEQYF,TGCAGCGTTGAAGATCGGGGGGTCCTCTACGAGCAGTACTTC
TRBV19,-,TRBJ1-5,-,CASSIDGAASNQPQHF,TGTGCCAGTAGTATAGATGGGGCAGCAAGCAATCAGCCCCAGCATTTT
TRBV29-1,TRBD2,TRBJ2-3,-,CSVEVTGGGTDTQYF,TGCAGCGTTGAAGTCACCGGCGGGGGGACAGATACGCAGTATTTT
TRBV7-3,-,TRBJ1-1,-,CASSLYQKNTEAFF,TGTGCCAGCAGCTTATATCAGAAGAACACTGAAGCTTTCTTT
TRBV7-8,-,TRBJ2-7,-,CASSPRPYEQYF,TGTGCCAGCAGCCCCAGGCCCTACGAGCAGTACTTC
TRBV15,TRBD1,TRBJ2-7,-,CATSSPGTVSYEQYF,TGTGCCACCAGCTCACCCGGGACAGTCTCCTACGAGCAGTACTTC
TRBV30,TRBD1,TRBJ1-3,-,CAWIGRDRAGSGNTIYF,TGTGCCTGGATCGGCCGGGACAGGGCTGGCTCTGGAAACACCATATATTTT
TRBV19,TRBD1,TRBJ1-3,many,CASSRGTGSGGNTIYF,TGTGCCAGTAGCCGCGGGACAGGGTCTGGTGGAAACACCATATATTTT